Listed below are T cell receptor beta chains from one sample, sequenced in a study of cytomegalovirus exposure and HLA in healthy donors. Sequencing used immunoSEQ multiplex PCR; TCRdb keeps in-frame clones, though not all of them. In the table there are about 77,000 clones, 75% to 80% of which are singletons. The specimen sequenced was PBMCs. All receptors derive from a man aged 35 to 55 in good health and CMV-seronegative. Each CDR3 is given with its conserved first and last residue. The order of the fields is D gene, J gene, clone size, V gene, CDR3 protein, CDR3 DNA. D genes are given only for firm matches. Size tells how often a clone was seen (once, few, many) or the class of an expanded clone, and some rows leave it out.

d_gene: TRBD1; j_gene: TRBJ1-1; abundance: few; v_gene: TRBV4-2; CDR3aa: CASSPGQLNTEAFF; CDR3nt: TGTGCCAGCAGCCCGGGACAGCTGAACACTGAAGCTTTCTTT
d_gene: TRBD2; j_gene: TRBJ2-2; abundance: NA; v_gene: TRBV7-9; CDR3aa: CASSSTAWSGGLVGELFF; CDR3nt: TGTGCCAGCAGCTCCACTGCCTGGAGCGGGGGGCTTGTCGGGGAGCTGTTTTTT
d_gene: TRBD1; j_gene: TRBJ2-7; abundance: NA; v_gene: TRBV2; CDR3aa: CASTPTGPSYEQYF; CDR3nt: TGTGCCAGCACCCCGACAGGGCCCTCCTACGAGCAGTACTTC
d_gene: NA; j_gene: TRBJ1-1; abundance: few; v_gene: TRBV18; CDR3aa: CASSPTANTEAFF; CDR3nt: TGTGCCAGCTCACCAACAGCGAACACTGAAGCTTTCTTT
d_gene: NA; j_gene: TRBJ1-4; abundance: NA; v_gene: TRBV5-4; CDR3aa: CASSFGGATNEKLFF; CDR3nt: TGTGCCAGCAGCTTTGGCGGGGCTACTAATGAAAAACTGTTTTTT
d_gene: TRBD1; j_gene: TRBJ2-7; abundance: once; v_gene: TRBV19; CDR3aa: CASSPGQFPYEQYF; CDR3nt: TGTGCCAGTAGTCCGGGACAGTTTCCCTACGAGCAGTACTTC
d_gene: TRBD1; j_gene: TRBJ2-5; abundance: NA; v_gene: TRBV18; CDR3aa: CASSPGQGLETQYF; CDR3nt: TGTGCCAGCTCACCGGGACAGGGATTGGAGACCCAGTACTTC
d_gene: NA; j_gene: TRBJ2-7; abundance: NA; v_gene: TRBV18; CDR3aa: CASSRAGDEQYF; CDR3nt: TGTGCCAGCTCACGGGCAGGGGACGAGCAGTACTTC
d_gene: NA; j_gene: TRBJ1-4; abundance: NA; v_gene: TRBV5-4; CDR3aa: CASSLDRTQKGPDEKLFF; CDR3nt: TGTGCCAGCAGCTTGGACAGGACACAAAAAGGTCCGGATGAAAAACTGTTTTTT
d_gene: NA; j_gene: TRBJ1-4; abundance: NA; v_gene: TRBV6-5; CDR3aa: CASSRQAAGYEKLFF; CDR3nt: TGTGCCAGCAGTCGACAGGCGGCTGGGTATGAAAAACTGTTTTTT
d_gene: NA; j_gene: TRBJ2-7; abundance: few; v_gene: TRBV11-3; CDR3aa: CASSLDSDRSSYEQYF; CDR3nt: TGTGCCAGCAGCTTAGATTCGGACAGAAGCTCCTACGAGCAGTACTTC
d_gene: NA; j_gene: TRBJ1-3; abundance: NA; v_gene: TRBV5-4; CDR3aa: CASSLKASEEGNTIYF; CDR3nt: TGTGCCAGCAGCTTGAAGGCGTCTGAGGAGGGAAACACCATATATTTT
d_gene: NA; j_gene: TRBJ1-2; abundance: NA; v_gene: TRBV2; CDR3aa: CASSESGAINYGYPF; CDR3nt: TGTGCCAGCAGTGAATCTGGGGCCATCAACTATGGCTACCCCTTC
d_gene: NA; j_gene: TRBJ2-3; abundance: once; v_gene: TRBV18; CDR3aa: CASSPGHSTDTQYF; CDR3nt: TGTGCCAGCTCACCGGGACACTCCACAGATACGCAGTATTTT
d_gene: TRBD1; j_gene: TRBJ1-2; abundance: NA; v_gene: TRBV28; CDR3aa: CASSLTGQGNYGYTF; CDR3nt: TGTGCCAGCAGTTTAACGGGACAGGGTAACTATGGCTACACCTTC
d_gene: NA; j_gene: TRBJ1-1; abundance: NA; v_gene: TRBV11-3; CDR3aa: CASSPKKGYREEDTEAFF; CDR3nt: TGTGCCAGCAGCCCCAAAAAGGGGTACAGGGAAGAGGACACTGAAGCTTTCTTT
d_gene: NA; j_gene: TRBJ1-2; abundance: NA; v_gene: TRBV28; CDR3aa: CASSADGNYGYTF; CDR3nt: TGTGCCAGCAGTGCTGACGGGAACTATGGCTACACCTTC
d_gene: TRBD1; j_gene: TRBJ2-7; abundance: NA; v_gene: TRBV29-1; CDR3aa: CSVAGQGRLYEQYF; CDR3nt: TGCAGCGTCGCGGGACAGGGAAGACTCTACGAGCAGTACTTC
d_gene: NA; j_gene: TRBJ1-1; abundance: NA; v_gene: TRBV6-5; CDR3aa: CASKPPGSRNTEAFF; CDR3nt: TGTGCGTCAAAGCCCCCAGGGTCTAGGAACACTGAAGCTTTCTTT
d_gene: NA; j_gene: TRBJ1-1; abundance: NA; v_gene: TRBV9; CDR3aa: CASSVRGGSDTEAFF; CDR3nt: TGTGCCAGCAGCGTAAGGGGTGGTTCGGACACTGAAGCTTTCTTT
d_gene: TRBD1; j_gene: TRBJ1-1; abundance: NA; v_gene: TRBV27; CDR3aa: CASSLAGTANTEAFF; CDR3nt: TGTGCCAGCAGTTTGGCGGGGACAGCGAACACTGAAGCTTTCTTT
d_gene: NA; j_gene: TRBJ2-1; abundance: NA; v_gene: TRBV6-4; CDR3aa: CASSDSTEDNEQFF; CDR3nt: TGTGCCAGCAGTGACTCCACGGAGGACAATGAGCAGTTCTTC